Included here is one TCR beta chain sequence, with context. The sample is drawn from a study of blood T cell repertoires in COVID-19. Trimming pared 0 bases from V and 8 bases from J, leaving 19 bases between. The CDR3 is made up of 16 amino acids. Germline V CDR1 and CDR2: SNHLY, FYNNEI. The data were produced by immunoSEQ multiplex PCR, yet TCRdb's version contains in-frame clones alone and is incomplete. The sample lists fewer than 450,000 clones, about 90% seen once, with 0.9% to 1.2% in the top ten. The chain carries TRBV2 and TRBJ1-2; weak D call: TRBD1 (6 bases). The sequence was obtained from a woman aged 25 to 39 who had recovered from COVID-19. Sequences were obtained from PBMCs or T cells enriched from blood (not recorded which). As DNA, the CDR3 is TGTGCCAGCAGTGAAGCCCATTGGACAGCCCAATCGGGCTACACCTTC. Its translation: CASSEAHWTAQSGYTF.